The clone carrying this TCR beta chain was counted only a few times. Pregnant or lactating patients were excluded, as were those with uncontrolled infection or other autoimmune disease. These data come from a study of T cells in Graves' hyperthyroidism and ophthalmopathy. Germline lookup yields CDR1 MDHEN and CDR2 SYDVKM. Deletions cut 7 bases from V and 5 bases from J, with 14 bases between. This CDR3 contains 13 residues. Using RNA transcripts as the source, TCR beta CDR3 regions were amplified. When the TCR CDR3 underwent first-round RT-PCR, the HTBI primer set was used. TCRdb analysed the multiplex PCR reads with MiXCR anew, one entry per CDR3 protein. The sample shows about 400,000 distinct CDR3 sequences, roughly 15% of them seen only once.

The sample consisted of blood. This TCR derives from a woman aged 55-69 years with Graves' ophthalmopathy. V and J are TRBV28 and TRBJ2-5; possible D gene TRBD2, 5 bases. The CDR3 DNA reads as TGTGCCAGCATTCCAGCGGAAGTTGAGACCCAGTACTTC. Its translation is CASIPAEVETQYF.